These 28 T cell receptor beta chains came from one sample sequenced in a study of T cells after yellow fever vaccination. TCRdb reprocessed the 5' RACE reads via MiXCR and lists one record per CDR3 protein. The table includes some 670,000 distinct CDR3 sequences, around an eighth detected once. The source was PBMCs, collected on the day of the yellow fever booster vaccination. These TCRs come from a man aged 30 to 39 who received the YFV17D yellow fever vaccine.

The table lists this clonotype with a few counts. This chain uses TRBV10-3 with TRBJ2-3; 15 bases are shared with TRBD2. J lost 5 bases, V lost 2 bases, and 5 bases had no gene match. The CDR3 sequence is 17 residues long. Germline values: CDR1 ENHRY, CDR2 SYGVKD. The CDR3 DNA reads as TGTGCCATCAGTGAGCCGGGACTAGCGGGAGGAGGAGATACGCAGTATTTT. Protein product: CAISEPGLAGGGDTQYF.

This clonotype was counted between two and nine times. The V and J genes are TRBV27 and TRBJ2-3; 7 nucleotides agree with TRBD2. J lost 9 bases, V lost 6 bases, and 12 bases had no gene match. This CDR3 is built from 14 residues. Per germline, CDR1 MNHEY and CDR2 SMNVEV (reference sequence). This CDR3 reads CASSAAGGVKTQYF. The CDR3 DNA follows: TGTGCCAGCAGCGCGGCTGGGGGGGTGAAGACGCAGTATTTT.

V is TRBV7-2 and J is TRBJ2-3; D is perhaps TRBD1 or TRBD2 (5 bases each). Germline CDR1 is SGHTA and CDR2 is FQGNSA. The CDR3 totals 15 residues. V shed 5 bases and J shed 2 bases, with 14 bases lying between them. Here the CDR3 reads CASSPEGTFTDTQYF. DNA of the CDR3: TGTGCCAGCAGCCCAGAGGGGACCTTCACAGATACGCAGTATTTT.

The gene calls are TRBV5-5 and TRBJ2-1, with D tentatively TRBD2 (5 bases). V gave up 4 bases and J gave up 5 bases, with 10 bases separating them. CDR3 length: 13 amino acids. Looked up from germline, CDR1 is SGHKS and CDR2 is YYEKEE (reference sequence). CDR3 protein: CASSRSVDNEQFF. CDR3 DNA: TGTGCCAGCAGCCGTAGCGTGGACAATGAGCAGTTCTTC.

V gene TRBV29-1 combines with J gene TRBJ2-7; D is ambiguous. V was trimmed by 7 bases and J by 2 bases, leaving 12 bases between them. Germline CDR1 SQVTM, CDR2 ANQGSEA. The CDR3 runs 12 residues. The CDR3 is CSASQAPYEQYF. The CDR3 DNA sequence: TGCAGCGCCTCCCAAGCCCCCTACGAGCAGTACTTC.

V usage is TRBV20-1 and J usage is TRBJ2-1; D is perhaps TRBD2 (6 bases). This CDR3 contains 14 residues. V was trimmed by 6 bases and J by 5 bases, leaving 17 bases between them. Germline assignment: CDR1 DFQATT and CDR2 SNEGSKA (reference sequence). CDR3 region: CSAERRGRNNEQFF. The CDR3 DNA is TGCAGTGCGGAGAGACGGGGGAGGAACAATGAGCAGTTCTTC.

The rearrangement joins TRBV29-1 to TRBJ2-7, with 7 nucleotides matching TRBD2. This CDR3 comprises 14 residues. Germline-derived CDR1 and CDR2 are SQVTM and ANQGSEA. The J segment lost 0 bases and the V segment lost 0 bases, leaving 2 bases of the junction unmatched. CDR3 amino acids: CSVEDWGGSYEQYF. The CDR3 DNA sequence: TGCAGCGTTGAAGACTGGGGGGGCTCCTACGAGCAGTACTTC.

This clonotype was observed at least ten times. This rearrangement joins TRBV6-2 or TRBV6-3 to TRBJ2-7; no definite D call. The V gene lost 2 bases and the J gene lost 2 bases, with 1 base spanning the gap. There are 11 residues in the CDR3. The germline V gene has CDR1 MNHEY and CDR2 SVGEGT. As DNA, the CDR3 is TGTGCCAGCAGTTACACCTACGAGCAGTACTTC. Translation gives CASSYTYEQYF.

This clonotype was counted a few times. This rearrangement joins TRBV15 to TRBJ1-2; 7 nucleotides agree with TRBD1. With V trimmed by 1 base and J by 12 bases, 14 bases remained unmatched. The CDR3 extends over 15 amino acids. Germline values: CDR1 LNHNV, CDR2 YYDKDF (reference sequence). The CDR3 sequence is CATSRGNRGTLFHTF. The DNA of the CDR3 is TGTGCCACCAGCAGAGGAAACAGGGGAACGTTGTTTCACACCTTC. The full variable domain, its missing parts supplied by reference TRBV15 and TRBJ1-2, is DAMVIQNPRYQVTQFGKPVTLSCSQTLNHNVMYWYQQKSSQAPKLLFHYYDKDFNNEADTPDNFQSRRPNTSFCFLDIRSPGLGDTAMYLCATSRGNRGTLFHTFGSGTRLTVV.

This clonotype was seen only a few times. This rearrangement joins TRBV12-5 to TRBJ2-7; 10 bases line up with TRBD1. The CDR3 length is 15 residues. Germline V gene sequence: CDR1 LGHNT, CDR2 FRNRAP. V was clipped by 3 bases and J by 4 bases; unmatched bases: 6. The CDR3 spells CASGFVRDRGYEQYF. In nucleotides, the CDR3 is TGTGCTAGTGGTTTTGTCCGGGACAGGGGTTACGAGCAGTACTTC. Filled out from reference TRBV12-5 and TRBJ2-7, the complete variable domain reads DARVTQTPRHKVTEMGQEVTMRCQPILGHNTVFWYRQTMMQGLELLAYFRNRAPLDDSGMPKDRFSAEMPDATLATLKIQPSEPRDSAVYFCASGFVRDRGYEQYFGPGTRLTVT.

This chain links TRBV27 with TRBJ2-1, with 8 bases aligning to TRBD1. This CDR3 has 14 residues. V dropped 7 bases and J dropped 8; count of bases not matched to a gene: 10. From germline, CDR1 is MNHEY and CDR2 SMNVEV (reference sequence). The CDR3 nucleotides are TGTGCCAGCAATCCGGGACAGGTTATAGATGAGCAGTTCTTC. It yields the protein CASNPGQVIDEQFF.

Concerning this clonotype: At one boundary the junction diverges from the germline segment, which might be a read error. The J gene is TRBJ2-1, the V gene TRBV12-3 or TRBV12-4; 9 bases agree with TRBD1. The CDR3 sequence is 13 residues long. The CDR3 DNA reads as TGTGCCAGCAGTCCTAATCCGGGACAGGGACCCTACTTC. Translating it yields CASSPNPGQGPYF.

The chain joins TRBV20-1 to TRBJ1-2, with 9 bases lining up with TRBD1. V shed 6 bases and J 5 bases; nucleotides not matched to a gene: 13. This CDR3 spans 15 amino acids. Germline loops: CDR1 DFQATT, CDR2 SNEGSKA (reference sequence). Here the CDR3 DNA reads TGCAGTGCACCTCCGGGACAGGGAAAGGAATATGGCTACACCTTC. This codes for CSAPPGQGKEYGYTF.

The rearrangement links TRBV5-1 to TRBJ2-5; 8 bases match TRBD1. This CDR3 comprises 15 residues. Unmatched junction bases numbered 10, after V lost 4 bases and J lost 5 bases. Germline CDR1 is SGHRS and CDR2 is YFSETQ. CDR3 coding DNA: TGCGCCAGCAGCCAAGGACAGGGCTATCTGGAGACCCAGTACTTC. Protein sequence: CASSQGQGYLETQYF.

This sequence joins TRBV27 and TRBJ1-1; D is uncertain. V was shortened by 3 bases and J by 1 base, with 9 bases between the two germline ends. The germline V gene encodes CDR1 MNHEY and CDR2 SMNVEV (reference sequence). The CDR3 is 14 amino acids. CDR3 DNA sequence: TGTGCCAGCAGTTTTTTATATAGGAACACTGAAGCTTTCTTT. It specifies CASSFLYRNTEAFF.

This clonotype showed up just a few times. The rearrangement joins TRBV5-1 to TRBJ2-3; 8 nucleotides match TRBD2. The length of the CDR3 is 16 residues. Germline V gene sequence: CDR1 SGHRS, CDR2 YFSETQ. With V trimmed by 4 bases and J by 2 bases, 9 bases remained unmatched. The CDR3 DNA reads TGCGCCAGCAGCCAAGGAGCGGGGGCTCCCACAGATACGCAGTATTTT. Translation gives CASSQGAGAPTDTQYF.

This clonotype has just a few counts. The rearrangement uses TRBV7-2 and TRBJ2-2, with D possibly TRBD2 on 6 matching bases. Trimming pared 10 bases from V and 3 bases from J, leaving 15 bases between. This CDR3 has 14 amino acids. Germline loops: CDR1 SGHTA, CDR2 FQGNSA. DNA of the CDR3: TGTGCCACAGTAAGGAGGAGGGACACCGGGGAGCTGTTTTTT. Protein: CATVRRRDTGELFF.

This clonotype has more than one count but fewer than ten. This chain connects TRBV29-1 to TRBJ2-7; TRBD2 might be the D (5 bases). CDR1 SQVTM and CDR2 ANQGSEA come from the germline V gene. Deletions cut 7 bases from V and 0 bases from J, with 10 bases between. The CDR3 is 12 residues long. The CDR3 nucleotides read TGCAGCGCCGGACTGGACTCCTACGAGCAGTACTTC. Translation gives CSAGLDSYEQYF.

Only a few counts were recorded for this clonotype. The rearrangement uses TRBV6-1 and TRBJ1-4; no firm D call. Looked up from germline, CDR1 is MNHNS and CDR2 is SASEGT. This CDR3 spans 14 amino acids. V was shortened by 8 bases and J by 3 bases, with 13 bases between the two germline ends. The CDR3 DNA reads TGTGCCAGCGAGTCGGGAGGAGCTAATGAAAAACTGTTTTTT. Translation: CASESGGANEKLFF.

In this sample, this clonotype turned up many times. The V call is TRBV19, the J call TRBJ2-1, with no clear D. CDR3 length equals 16 residues. Trimming took off 5 bases at V and 6 bases at J, with 20 bases between the two ends. Germline CDR1 LNHDA, CDR2 SQIVND (reference sequence). The chain's CDR3 is CASSALLRRRFNEQFF. The CDR3 bases are TGTGCCAGTAGTGCTCTCCTTAGAAGACGGTTCAATGAGCAGTTCTTC.

Written as DNA, the CDR3 is TGCGCCAGCAGCCAAGGGTCAGGCGACTATGGCTACACCTTC. As protein: CASSQGSGDYGYTF. The gene calls are TRBV4-1 and TRBJ1-2; D gene ambiguous. Trimming removed 1 base from V and 3 bases from J, with 9 bases in between. CDR3 length: 14 amino acids. Per germline, CDR1 MGHRA and CDR2 YSYEKL.

This clonotype was counted only a few times. The V gene is TRBV10-3, the J gene TRBJ2-7; 8 nucleotides align to TRBD2. The CDR3 consists of 12 residues. Germline V gene sequence: CDR1 ENHRY, CDR2 SYGVKD. With V trimmed by 9 bases and J by 3 bases, 4 bases remained unmatched. The DNA of the CDR3 is TGTGCCATTAGCGGGATTAACTACGAGCAGTACTTC. Its translation is CAISGINYEQYF.

This clonotype appeared a few times. The chain carries TRBV20-1 and TRBJ2-1, with TRBD1 identical over 9 bases. This CDR3 is built from 12 residues. From germline, CDR1 is DFQATT and CDR2 SNEGSKA (reference sequence). DNA for the CDR3: TGCAGGGCGGACAGGGGCCACAATGAGCAGTTCTTC. This sequence encodes CRADRGHNEQFF.

V is TRBV7-3 and J is TRBJ2-7; a weak D match, TRBD1 (5 bases). The V end lost 1 base, the J end lost 5 bases, and 12 bases lay between the germline ends. Germline CDR1 is SGHTA and CDR2 is FQGTGA. CDR3 length: 14 amino acids. The CDR3 DNA reads TGTGCCAGCAGCTTAAATCCAGGGATGGACGAGCAGTACTTC. Protein sequence: CASSLNPGMDEQYF.

The sample holds many counts of this clonotype. The rearrangement links TRBV5-1 to TRBJ2-3; D gene uncertain. V was pared by 0 bases and J by 6 bases, with 11 bases between. The CDR3 length is 14 residues. Germline V lookup: CDR1 SGHRS, CDR2 YFSETQ. CDR3 in amino acids: CASSLDGSKDTQYF. CDR3 nucleotides: TGCGCCAGCAGCTTGGATGGGTCCAAGGATACGCAGTATTTT.

The rearrangement uses TRBV29-1 and TRBJ2-1, with D tentatively TRBD1 or TRBD2 (6 bases each). This CDR3 region has 15 residues. V shed 1 base and J shed 1 base, with 11 bases lying between them. CDR1 and CDR2 from the germline V gene are SQVTM and ANQGSEA. This chain's CDR3 is CSVEALGGSYNEQFF. Here the CDR3 DNA reads TGCAGCGTTGAAGCCCTAGGGGGGTCCTACAATGAGCAGTTCTTC.

CDR3 residues: CASSQSTVSCYNEQFF. The CDR3 region has the DNA TGCGCCAGCAGTCAATCGACGGTGAGCTGCTACAATGAGCAGTTCTTC. This chain connects TRBV23-1 to TRBJ2-1, with D hard to call. TRBV23-1 is an ORF, with its function uncertain. Trimming took 0 bases from V and 3 from J, leaving 12 bases between them. The CDR3 covers 16 residues.

This rearrangement joins TRBV29-1 to TRBJ2-3, with 7 bases fitting TRBD1. CDR3 length equals 13 residues. Germline V CDR1 and CDR2: SQVTM, ANQGSEA. Trimming removed 7 bases from V and 0 bases from J; junction bases left unmatched: 4. CDR3 residues: CSAQGMSTDTQYF. CDR3 nucleotides: TGCAGCGCACAGGGGATGAGCACAGATACGCAGTATTTT.